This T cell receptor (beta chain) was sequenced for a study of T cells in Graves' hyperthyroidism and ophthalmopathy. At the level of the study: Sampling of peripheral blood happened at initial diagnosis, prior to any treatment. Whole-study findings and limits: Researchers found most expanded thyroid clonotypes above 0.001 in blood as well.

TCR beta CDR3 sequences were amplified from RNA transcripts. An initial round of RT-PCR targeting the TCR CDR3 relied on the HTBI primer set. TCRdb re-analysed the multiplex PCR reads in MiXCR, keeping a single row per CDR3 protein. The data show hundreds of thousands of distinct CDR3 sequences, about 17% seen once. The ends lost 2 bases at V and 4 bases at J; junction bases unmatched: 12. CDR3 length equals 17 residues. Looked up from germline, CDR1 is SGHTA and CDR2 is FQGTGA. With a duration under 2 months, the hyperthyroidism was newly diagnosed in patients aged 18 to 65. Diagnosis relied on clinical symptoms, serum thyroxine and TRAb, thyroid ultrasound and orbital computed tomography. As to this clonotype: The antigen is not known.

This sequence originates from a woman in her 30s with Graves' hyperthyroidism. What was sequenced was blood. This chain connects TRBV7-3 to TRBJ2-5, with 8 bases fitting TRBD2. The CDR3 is CASSLGTSPGVGETQYF. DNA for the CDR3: TGTGCCAGCAGCTTAGGGACTAGTCCTGGTGTAGGAGAGACCCAGTACTTC.